This T cell receptor beta chain was identified during a study of spatial heterogeneity in lung cancer. Overall study context: The library had UMIs, and each TCR and UMI pair averaged more than ten raw reads.

There are many counts of this clonotype. Each CDR3 protein gets one entry after TCRdb re-called the 5' RACE reads with MiXCR. The sample lists several thousand distinct CDR3 sequences, less than 6% seen once, with around 8% in the top ten. Described time point: sample taken at primary tumor resection. Whole RNA, which was extracted from tumor, nontumor lung tissue or frozen PBMC, was sequenced without any cell sorting. With V trimmed by 3 bases and J by 10 bases, 10 bases remained unmatched. The CDR3 covers 15 residues. Germline V CDR1 and CDR2: SGHNT, YYREEE (reference sequence). This sequence was found in a female donor with early-stage non-small cell lung cancer. The input for sequencing was normal lung tissue next to the tumor, taken at surgery. V gene TRBV5-4 combines with J gene TRBJ1-6, with 7 bases lining up with TRBD1. CDR3 nucleotide sequence: TGTGCCAGCAGCTCGGTTACAGGGGAAGGATCACCCCTCCACTTT. Its protein product is CASSSVTGEGSPLHF.